This T cell receptor beta chain was captured in a study of blood T cell repertoires in COVID-19. About the research overall: Sample material is recorded as cDNA or gDNA derived from T cells, B-cell-depleted T cells, or PBMCs.

The V gene's germline CDR1 is SEHNR and CDR2 FQNEAQ (reference sequence). The CDR3 totals 15 residues. J lost 2 bases, V lost 1 base, and 4 bases had no gene match. Clones were read by immunoSEQ multiplex PCR, and TCRdb kept only the in-frame ones, dropping some. Here the sample spans approximately 15,000 clones, 81% being singletons. The sequencing sample was made of peripheral blood. The chain carries TRBV7-9 and TRBJ1-2; 7 bases align to TRBD1. This receptor was taken from a human donor in a cohort sampled during active COVID-19. Here the CDR3 DNA reads TGTGCCAGCAGCTTAGAGAGGGGGCTCAACTATGGCTACACCTTC. It codes for CASSLERGLNYGYTF.